This entry features one T cell receptor beta chain sequence. The antigen it binds to is not known. Base qualities are missing; no much larger clone stands one base away. The CDR3 runs 19 amino acids, cysteine and phenylalanine included. The DNA shown is the 57-base CDR3, in frame from base 1. CDR1 and CDR2, looked up from the germline V gene, are WSHSY and SAAADI. V and J are truncated by 2 bases and 5 bases respectively, leaving an intervening sequence of 26 bases. The method was the immunoSEQ multiplex PCR assay. TCRdb carries this immuneACCESS record with in-frame sequences only. Its versions omit some clonotypes, under half of them owing to an unresolved V gene in the studies checked, with the rest unexplained. The sample contains 170,000 or so clones, more than 85% of them found a single time. Of the sample, about 2.1% falls within the top ten clones. These data come from a study of control samples from healthy donors and cancer patients (dated by TCRdb to 2020 to 2021).

Recombination linked TRBV10-2 to TRBJ2-3; the D segment may tentatively be TRBD1 or TRBD2, each giving 6 matched bases. The origin of this receptor is a middle-aged woman in good health. The source material was blood. The CDR3 protein: CASSEPPRGESELKDTQYF. The nucleotides read TGCGCCAGCAGTGAGCCACCGAGGGGGGAATCAGAGCTAAAAGATACGCAGTATTTT.